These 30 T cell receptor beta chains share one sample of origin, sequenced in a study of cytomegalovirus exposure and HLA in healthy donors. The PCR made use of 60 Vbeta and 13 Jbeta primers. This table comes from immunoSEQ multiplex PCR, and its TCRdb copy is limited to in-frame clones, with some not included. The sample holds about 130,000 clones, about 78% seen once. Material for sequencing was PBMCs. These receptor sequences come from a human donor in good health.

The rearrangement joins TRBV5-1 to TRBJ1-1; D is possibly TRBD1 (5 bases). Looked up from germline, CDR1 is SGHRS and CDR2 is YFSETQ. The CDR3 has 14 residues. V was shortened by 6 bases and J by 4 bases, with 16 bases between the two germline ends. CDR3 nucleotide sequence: TGCGCCAGCACCCGGGGGTCATGGGGCACTGAAGCTTTCTTT. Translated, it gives CASTRGSWGTEAFF.

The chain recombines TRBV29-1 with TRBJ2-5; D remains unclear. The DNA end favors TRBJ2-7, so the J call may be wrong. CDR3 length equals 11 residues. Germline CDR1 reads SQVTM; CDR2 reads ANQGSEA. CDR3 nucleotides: TGCAGCGTTGAATCGGACTACGAGCAGTACTTC. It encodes CSVESDYEQYF.

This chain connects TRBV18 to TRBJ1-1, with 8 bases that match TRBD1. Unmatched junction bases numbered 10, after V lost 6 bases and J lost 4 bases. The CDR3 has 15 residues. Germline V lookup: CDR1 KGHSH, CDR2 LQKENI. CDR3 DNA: TGTGCCAGCTCCCAAGAAACAGGGGGAGGCACTGAAGCTTTCTTT. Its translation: CASSQETGGGTEAFF.

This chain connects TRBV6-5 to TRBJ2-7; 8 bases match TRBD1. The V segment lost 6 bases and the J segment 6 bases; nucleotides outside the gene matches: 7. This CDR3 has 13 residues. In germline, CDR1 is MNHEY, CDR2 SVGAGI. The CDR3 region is CASRDRVRGEQYF. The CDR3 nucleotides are TGTGCCAGCAGGGACAGGGTGAGGGGCGAGCAGTACTTC.

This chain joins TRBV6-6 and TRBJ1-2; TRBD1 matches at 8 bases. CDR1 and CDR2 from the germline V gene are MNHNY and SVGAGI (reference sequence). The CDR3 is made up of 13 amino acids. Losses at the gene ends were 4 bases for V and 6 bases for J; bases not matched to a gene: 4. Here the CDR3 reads CASSSDRVNGYTF. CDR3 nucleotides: TGTGCCAGCAGTTCGGACAGGGTTAATGGCTACACCTTC.

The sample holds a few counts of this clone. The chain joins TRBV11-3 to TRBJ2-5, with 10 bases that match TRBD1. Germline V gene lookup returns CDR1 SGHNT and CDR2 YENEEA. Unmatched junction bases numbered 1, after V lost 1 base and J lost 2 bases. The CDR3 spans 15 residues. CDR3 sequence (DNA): TGTGCCAGCAGCTTAGGGGGACAGGGGCAAGAGACCCAGTACTTC. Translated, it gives CASSLGGQGQETQYF.

The CDR3 here is CASSQEGGRVGETQYF. The CDR3 nucleotides are TGTGCCAGCAGCCAAGAGGGCGGGAGGGTGGGGGAGACCCAGTACTTC. J is TRBJ2-5 and V is TRBV4-2; 9 bases map to TRBD2. The CDR3 covers 16 residues. V shed 0 bases and J 5 bases; nucleotides not matched to a gene: 7. Germline CDR1 is LGHNA and CDR2 is YNFKEQ.

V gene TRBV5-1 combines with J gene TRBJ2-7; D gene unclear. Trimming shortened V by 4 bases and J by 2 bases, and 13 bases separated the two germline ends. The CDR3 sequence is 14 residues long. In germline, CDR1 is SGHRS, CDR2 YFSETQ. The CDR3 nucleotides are TGCGCCAGCAGCCCGGAAGGTCGGGCCTACGAGCAGTACTTC. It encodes CASSPEGRAYEQYF.

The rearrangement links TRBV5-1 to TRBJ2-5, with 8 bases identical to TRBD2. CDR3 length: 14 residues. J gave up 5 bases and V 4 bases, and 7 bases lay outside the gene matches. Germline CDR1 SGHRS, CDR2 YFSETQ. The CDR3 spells CASSVGGGRETQYF. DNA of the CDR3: TGCGCCAGCAGCGTCGGGGGGGGGCGTGAGACCCAGTACTTC.

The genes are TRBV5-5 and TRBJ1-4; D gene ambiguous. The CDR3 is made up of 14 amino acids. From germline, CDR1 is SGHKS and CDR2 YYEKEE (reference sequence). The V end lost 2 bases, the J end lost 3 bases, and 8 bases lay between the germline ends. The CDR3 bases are TGTGCCAGCAGCTTCCCGGGGTCTAATGAAAAACTGTTTTTT. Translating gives CASSFPGSNEKLFF.

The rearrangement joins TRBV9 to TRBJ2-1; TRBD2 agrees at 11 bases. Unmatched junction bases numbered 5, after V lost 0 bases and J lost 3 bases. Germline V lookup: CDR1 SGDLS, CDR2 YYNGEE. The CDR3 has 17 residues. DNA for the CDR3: TGTGCCAGCAGCGTAGAGCTAGCGGGAGGTAGCTACAATGAGCAGTTCTTC. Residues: CASSVELAGGSYNEQFF.

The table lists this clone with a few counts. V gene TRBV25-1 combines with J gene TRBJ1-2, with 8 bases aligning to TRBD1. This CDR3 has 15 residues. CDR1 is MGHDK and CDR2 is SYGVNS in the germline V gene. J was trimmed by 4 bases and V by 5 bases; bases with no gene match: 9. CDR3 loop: CASSSPTGAAYGYTF. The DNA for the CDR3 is TGTGCCAGCAGTTCGCCGACAGGGGCGGCCTATGGCTACACCTTC.

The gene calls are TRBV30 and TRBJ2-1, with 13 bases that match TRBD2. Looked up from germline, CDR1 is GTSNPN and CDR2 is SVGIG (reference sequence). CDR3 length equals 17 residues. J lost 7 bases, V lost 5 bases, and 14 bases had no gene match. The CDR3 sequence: CAWEKDKGLAGKNEQFF. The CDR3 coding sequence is TGTGCCTGGGAGAAAGACAAGGGACTAGCGGGGAAAAATGAGCAGTTCTTC.

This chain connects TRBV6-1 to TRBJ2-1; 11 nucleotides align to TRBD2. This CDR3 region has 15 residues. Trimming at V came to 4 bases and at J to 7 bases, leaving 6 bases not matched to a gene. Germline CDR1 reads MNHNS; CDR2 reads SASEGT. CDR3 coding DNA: TGTGCCAGCAGTGCTACTAGCGGGGGCTGGAATGAGCAGTTCTTC. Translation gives CASSATSGGWNEQFF.

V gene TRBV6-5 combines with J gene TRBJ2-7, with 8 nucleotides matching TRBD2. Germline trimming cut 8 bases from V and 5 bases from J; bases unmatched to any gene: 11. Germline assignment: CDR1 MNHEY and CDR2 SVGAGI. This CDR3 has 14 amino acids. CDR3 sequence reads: CASGLAGLLNEQYF. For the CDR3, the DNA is TGTGCCAGCGGCTTAGCGGGGCTTCTTAACGAGCAGTACTTC.

In DNA form, the CDR3 reads TGTGCCAGCTCGGAGACAGGGACTAATGAAAAACTGTTTTTT. This encodes CASSETGTNEKLFF. The V and J genes are TRBV18 and TRBJ1-4; 7 bases fit TRBD1. The CDR3 is 14 residues long. Trimming took 6 bases from V and 2 from J; bases not matched to a gene: 3. Germline V CDR1 and CDR2: KGHSH, LQKENI.

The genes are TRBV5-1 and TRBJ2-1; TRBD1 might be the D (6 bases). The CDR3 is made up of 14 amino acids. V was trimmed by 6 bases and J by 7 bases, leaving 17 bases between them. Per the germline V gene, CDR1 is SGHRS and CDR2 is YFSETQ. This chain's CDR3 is CASTPSGAGNEQFF. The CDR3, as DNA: TGCGCCAGCACCCCATCAGGGGCGGGTAATGAGCAGTTCTTC.

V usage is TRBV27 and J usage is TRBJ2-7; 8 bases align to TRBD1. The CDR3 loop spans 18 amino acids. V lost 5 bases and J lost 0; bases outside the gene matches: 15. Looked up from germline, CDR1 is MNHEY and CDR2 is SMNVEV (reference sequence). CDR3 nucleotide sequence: TGTGCCAGCAGTCCAATACATTTAGGACAGGGAAGCTCCTACGAGCAGTACTTC. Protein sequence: CASSPIHLGQGSSYEQYF.

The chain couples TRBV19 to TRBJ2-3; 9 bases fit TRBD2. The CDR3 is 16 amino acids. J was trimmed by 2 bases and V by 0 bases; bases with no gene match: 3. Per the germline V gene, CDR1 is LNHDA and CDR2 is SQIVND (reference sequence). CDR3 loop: CASSIDSGRPTDTQYF. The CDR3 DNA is TGTGCCAGTAGTATAGACAGCGGGAGGCCCACAGATACGCAGTATTTT.

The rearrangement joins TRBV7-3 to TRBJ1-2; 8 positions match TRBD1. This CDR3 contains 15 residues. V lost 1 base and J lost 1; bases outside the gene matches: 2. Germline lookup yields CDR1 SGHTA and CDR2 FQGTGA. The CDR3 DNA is TGTGCCAGCAGCTTAAACAGGGGGGATAACTATGGCTACACCTTC. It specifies CASSLNRGDNYGYTF.

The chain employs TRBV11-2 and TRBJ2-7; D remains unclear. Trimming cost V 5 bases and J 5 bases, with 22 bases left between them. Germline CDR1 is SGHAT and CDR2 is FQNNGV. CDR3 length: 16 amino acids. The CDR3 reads CASSHGSWSGTNEQYF. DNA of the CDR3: TGTGCCAGCAGCCACGGTTCCTGGAGTGGAACTAACGAGCAGTACTTC.

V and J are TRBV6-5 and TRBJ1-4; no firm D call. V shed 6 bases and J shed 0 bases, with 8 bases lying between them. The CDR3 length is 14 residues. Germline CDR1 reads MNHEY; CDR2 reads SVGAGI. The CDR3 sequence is CASRNRPTNEKLFF. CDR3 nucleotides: TGTGCCAGCAGGAACAGACCAACTAATGAAAAACTGTTTTTT.

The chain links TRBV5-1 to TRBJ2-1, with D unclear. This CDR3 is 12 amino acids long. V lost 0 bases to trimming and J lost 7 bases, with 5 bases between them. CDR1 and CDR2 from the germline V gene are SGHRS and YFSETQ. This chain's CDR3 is CASSLAVNEQFF. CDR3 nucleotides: TGCGCCAGCAGCTTGGCCGTGAATGAGCAGTTCTTC.

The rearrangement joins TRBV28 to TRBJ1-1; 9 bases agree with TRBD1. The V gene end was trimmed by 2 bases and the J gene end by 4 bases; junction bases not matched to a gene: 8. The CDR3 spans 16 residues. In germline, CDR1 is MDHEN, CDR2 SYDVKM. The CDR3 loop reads CASSLPPGTGSTEAFF. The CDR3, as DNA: TGTGCCAGCAGTTTACCCCCCGGGACAGGGAGCACTGAAGCTTTCTTT.

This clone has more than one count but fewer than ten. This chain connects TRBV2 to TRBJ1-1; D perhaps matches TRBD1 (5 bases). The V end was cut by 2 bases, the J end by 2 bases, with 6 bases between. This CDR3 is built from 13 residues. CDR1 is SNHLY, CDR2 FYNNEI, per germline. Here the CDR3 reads CASSERGNTEAFF. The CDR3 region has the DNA TGTGCCAGCAGTGAAAGGGGCAACACTGAAGCTTTCTTT.

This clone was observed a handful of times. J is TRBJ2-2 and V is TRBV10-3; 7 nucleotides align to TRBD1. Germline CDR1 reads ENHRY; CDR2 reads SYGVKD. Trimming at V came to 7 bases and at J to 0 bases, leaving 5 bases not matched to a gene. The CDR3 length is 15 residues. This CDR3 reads CAITLGQANTGELFF. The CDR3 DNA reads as TGTGCCATCACCCTTGGACAGGCGAACACCGGGGAGCTGTTTTTT.

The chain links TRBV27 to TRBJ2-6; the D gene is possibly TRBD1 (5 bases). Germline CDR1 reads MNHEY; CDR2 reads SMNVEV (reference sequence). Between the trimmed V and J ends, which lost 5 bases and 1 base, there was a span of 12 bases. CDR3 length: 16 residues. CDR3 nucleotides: TGTGCCAGCAGTCTACGACAGAGATCTGGGGCCAACGTCCTGACTTTC. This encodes CASSLRQRSGANVLTF.

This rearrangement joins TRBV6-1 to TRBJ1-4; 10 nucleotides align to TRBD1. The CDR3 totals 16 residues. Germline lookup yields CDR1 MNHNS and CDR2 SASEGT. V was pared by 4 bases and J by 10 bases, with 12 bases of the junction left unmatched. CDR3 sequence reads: CASSAEPGQGSAKLFF. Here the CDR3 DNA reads TGTGCCAGCAGTGCGGAGCCGGGACAGGGGTCGGCAAAACTGTTTTTT.

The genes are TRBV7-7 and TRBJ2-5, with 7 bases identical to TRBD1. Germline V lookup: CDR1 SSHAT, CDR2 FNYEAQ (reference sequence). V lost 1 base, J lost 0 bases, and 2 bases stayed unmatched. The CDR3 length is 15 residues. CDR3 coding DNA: TGTGCCAGCAGCTTAGGGGACAGACACCAAGAGACCCAGTACTTC. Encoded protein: CASSLGDRHQETQYF.

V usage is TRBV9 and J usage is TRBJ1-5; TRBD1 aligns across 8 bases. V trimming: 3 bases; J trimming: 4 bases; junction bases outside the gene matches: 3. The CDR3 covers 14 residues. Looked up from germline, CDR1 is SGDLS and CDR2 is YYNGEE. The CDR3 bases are TGTGCCAGCAGCGAGGGACAGGATAATCAGCCCCAGCATTTT. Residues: CASSEGQDNQPQHF.